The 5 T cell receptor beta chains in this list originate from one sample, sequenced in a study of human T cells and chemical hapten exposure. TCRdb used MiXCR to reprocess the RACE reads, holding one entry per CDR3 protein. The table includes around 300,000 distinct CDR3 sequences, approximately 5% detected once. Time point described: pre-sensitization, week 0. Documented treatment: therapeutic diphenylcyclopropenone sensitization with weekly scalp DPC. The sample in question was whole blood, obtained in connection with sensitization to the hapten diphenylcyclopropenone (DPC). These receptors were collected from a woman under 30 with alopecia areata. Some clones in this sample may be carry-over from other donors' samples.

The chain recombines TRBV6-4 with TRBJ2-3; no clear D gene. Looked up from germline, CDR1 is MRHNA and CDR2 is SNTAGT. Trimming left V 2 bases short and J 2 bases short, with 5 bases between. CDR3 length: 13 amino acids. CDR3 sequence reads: CASSDKDTDTQYF. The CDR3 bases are TGTGCCAGCAGTGACAAAGACACAGATACGCAGTATTTT.

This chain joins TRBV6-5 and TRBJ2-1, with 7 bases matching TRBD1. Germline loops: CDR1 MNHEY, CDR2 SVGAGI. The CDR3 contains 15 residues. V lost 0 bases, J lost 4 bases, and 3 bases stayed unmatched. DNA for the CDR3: TGTGCCAGCAGTTACTCCGGACAGGTATACAATGAGCAGTTCTTC. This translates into CASSYSGQVYNEQFF.

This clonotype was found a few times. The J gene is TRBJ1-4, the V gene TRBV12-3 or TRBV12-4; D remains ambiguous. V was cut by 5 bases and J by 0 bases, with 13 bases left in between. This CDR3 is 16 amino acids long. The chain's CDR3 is CASSPRIGPTNEKLFF. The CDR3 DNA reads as TGTGCCAGCAGTCCCCGTATCGGACCAACTAATGAAAAACTGTTTTTT.

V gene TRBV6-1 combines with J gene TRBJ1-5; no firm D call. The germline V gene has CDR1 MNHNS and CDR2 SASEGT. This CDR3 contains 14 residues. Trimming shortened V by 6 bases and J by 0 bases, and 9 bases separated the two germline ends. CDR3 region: CASRRTLSNQPQHF. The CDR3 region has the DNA TGTGCCAGCAGGAGGACCCTTAGCAATCAGCCCCAGCATTTT.

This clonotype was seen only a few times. CDR3: CASSVSRSISFYNSPLHF. DNA of the CDR3: TGTGCCAGCAGCGTCTCCCGGTCCATCTCTTTTTATAATTCACCCCTCCACTTT. The rearrangement joins TRBV5-6 to TRBJ1-6; D unresolved. The CDR3 is made up of 18 amino acids. The germline CDR1 and CDR2 sequences are SGHDT and YYEEEE. V was pared by 4 bases and J by 4 bases, with 21 bases between.